These T cell receptor beta chains were read from a single sample in a study of vaccination and CD4 T cells after COVID-19. MiXCR, run by TCRdb on the PCR reads, gives a single entry per CDR3 protein. The table includes roughly 12,000 distinct CDR3 sequences, more than 40% detected once. For these TCRs, the target antigens are not known. The sample taken for sequencing was CD4+ T cells from blood, cultured in vitro. The receptors derive from a human donor who had recovered from COVID-19. The CDR3 runs from the conserved cysteine through the conserved F or W. The D gene is left open where the match is weak. Rows may omit the clone size; those that give it use once, few, many or a size class.

d_call	j_call	clone_size	v_call	cdr3_nt	cdr3_aa
TRBD1	TRBJ1-2	few	TRBV20-1	TGCAGTGCGAGCCCGACAGGGTTTCTTCGCTACACCTTC	CSASPTGFLRYTF
TRBD2	TRBJ2-2	-	TRBV2	TGTGCCAGCAGTGAAGCCGGGACTAGCGATTACACCGGGGAGCTGTTTTTT	CASSEAGTSDYTGELFF
-	TRBJ2-7	once	TRBV7-2	TGTGCCAGCAGCTCCTCTAGCGTCTACGAGCAGTACTTC	CASSSSSVYEQYF
TRBD1	TRBJ1-2	-	TRBV6-2/TRBV6-3	TGTGCCAGCAGTTACGGCAGGGGGCCGGTCTATGGCTACACCTTC	CASSYGRGPVYGYTF
-	TRBJ2-4	-	TRBV15	TGTGCCACCAGCAGAGATTCGGGGCCCCCGATTCAGTACTTC	CATSRDSGPPIQYF
TRBD2	TRBJ2-7	-	TRBV6-2/TRBV6-3	TGTGCCAGCAGTACCCCCGTGGCTAGCGGGAGCTCCTACGAGCAGTACTTC	CASSTPVASGSSYEQYF
-	TRBJ2-3	-	TRBV5-1	TGCGCCAGCAGCTTCGGGAGAGGTACAGATACGCAGTATTTT	CASSFGRGTDTQYF
-	TRBJ1-6	-	TRBV19	TGTGCCAGTACCTCAGCGAGGGGATCGGGGGCGTTTAATTCACCCCTCCACTTT	CASTSARGSGAFNSPLHF
-	TRBJ2-3	once	TRBV5-4	TGTGCCAGCAGCCCGGCGGGGGCCAACACAGATACGCAGTATTTT	CASSPAGANTDTQYF
-	TRBJ1-5	-	TRBV30	TGTGCCTGGAGTGTAACCACGGGACGGGACAATCAGCCCCAGCATTTT	CAWSVTTGRDNQPQHF
TRBD2	TRBJ2-1	few	TRBV27	TGTGCCAGCAGCCCCCAAGCGGGGGTCCTGGGTAGCAATGAGCAGTTCTTC	CASSPQAGVLGSNEQFF
-	TRBJ1-2	large	TRBV12-3/TRBV12-4	TGTGCCAGCAGTTTGAACAGGAAGAACTATGGCTACACCTTC	CASSLNRKNYGYTF
-	TRBJ2-3	few	TRBV14	TGTGCCAGCAGCCAAGGGTTTTCAGGACAAGATCAATATTTT	CASSQGFSGQDQYF
-	TRBJ1-1	once	TRBV20-1	TGCAGTGCGAGAGGGGGGACAACAAACACTGAAGCTTTCTTT	CSARGGTTNTEAFF
TRBD2	TRBJ2-1	-	TRBV20-1	TGCAGTGCTAGAGTAGCGGGGGCCAACTACAATGCGCAGTTCTTC	CSARVAGANYNAQFF
-	TRBJ2-3	-	TRBV6-2/TRBV6-3	TGTGCCAGCAGTCGTCGGGGCGGTCGCGATACGCAGTATTTT	CASSRRGGRDTQYF
TRBD2	TRBJ2-5	few	TRBV7-2	TGTGCCAGCAGCTTAGGGGGGACTAGCGGGATCCAAGAGACCCAGTACTTC	CASSLGGTSGIQETQYF
TRBD1	TRBJ1-5	few	TRBV6-2/TRBV6-3	TGTGCCAGCAGTAAGACAGGGGAGGCCTATCAGCCCCAGCATTTT	CASSKTGEAYQPQHF
-	TRBJ1-1	few	TRBV19	TGTGCCAGTAGTAGCCGGCAAAGGGTGAACACTGAAGCTTTCTTT	CASSSRQRVNTEAFF
-	TRBJ1-5	-	TRBV28	TGTGCCAGCAGTTTACTAGAGTATGTAAGTCAGCCCCAGCATTTT	CASSLLEYVSQPQHF
-	TRBJ1-6	-	TRBV20-1	TGCAGTGCTCGCAGGGCTAATTCACCCCTCCACTTT	CSARRANSPLHF
TRBD2	TRBJ2-5	-	TRBV10-1	TGCGCCAGCGGCCCGGGAGGGAGGGAGACCCAGTACTTC	CASGPGGRETQYF
-	TRBJ2-4	few	TRBV15	TGTGCCACCAGCACCTTTGCAGGGATTGGGGTGGGCAAAAACATTCAGTACTTC	CATSTFAGIGVGKNIQYF
-	TRBJ1-1	-	TRBV2	TGTGCCAGCAGTGAATACACTGAAGCTTTCTTT	CASSEYTEAFF
-	TRBJ2-6	-	TRBV7-6	TGTGCCAGCAGCTTAGGAGCGGGACATACCATCTCTGGGGCCAACGTCCTGACTTTC	CASSLGAGHTISGANVLTF
-	TRBJ2-3	-	TRBV19	TGTGCCAGTAGCTTAGGAGCGGGTACTAGCACAGATACGCAGTATTTT	CASSLGAGTSTDTQYF
TRBD2	TRBJ2-3	-	TRBV20-1	TGCAGTGCTAAAGGAGCTAGCGGGATCGGTACGCAGTATTTT	CSAKGASGIGTQYF
-	TRBJ1-1	-	TRBV27	TGTGCCAGCACAGGGAACACTGAAGCTTTCTTT	CASTGNTEAFF
-	TRBJ1-6	-	TRBV6-1	TGTGCCAGCAAAATACAGGGAAGGGTAGTGTATTCACCCCTCCACTTT	CASKIQGRVVYSPLHF
-	TRBJ2-1	-	TRBV7-8	TGTGCCAGCAGCCCAAACGATGGGGGCAATGAGCAGTTCTTC	CASSPNDGGNEQFF
TRBD1	TRBJ2-1	-	TRBV7-6	TGTGCCAGCAGCCTAAGACAGGGGAGCTCCTACAATGAGCAGTTCTTC	CASSLRQGSSYNEQFF
-	TRBJ2-3	-	TRBV4-3	TGCGCCAGCAGCCAAGATTTGGGAGGGGGAGTTCGCACAGATACGCAGTATTTT	CASSQDLGGGVRTDTQYF
-	TRBJ2-5	-	TRBV5-1	TGCGCCAGCAGCTTGTTTACAGCTCAAGAGACCCAGTACTTC	CASSLFTAQETQYF
-	TRBJ2-1	-	TRBV20-1	TGCAGTGTGGCCGGCGTAGTAGAGGTCTACAATGAGCAGTTCTTC	CSVAGVVEVYNEQFF
-	TRBJ2-1	few	TRBV7-2	TGTGCCAGCAGGTGGAGCCGGACTGACTACAATGAGCAGTTCTTC	CASRWSRTDYNEQFF
-	TRBJ1-2	-	TRBV20-1	TGCAGTGCCGTAAAAACAGATCTCTCGGGCTACACCTTC	CSAVKTDLSGYTF
-	TRBJ1-2	few	TRBV28	TGTGCCAGCAGTTCACTTAACTATGGCTACACCTTC	CASSSLNYGYTF
-	TRBJ1-5	few	TRBV28	TGTGCCAGCAGCTACATTCCCCAGAGGGGGGGTGATCAGCCCCAGCATTTT	CASSYIPQRGGDQPQHF
-	TRBJ1-1	few	TRBV6-1	TGTGCCAGCACTAGAGGATCAATGAACACTGAAGCTTTCTTT	CASTRGSMNTEAFF
-	TRBJ2-7	-	TRBV2	TGTGCCAGCAGGCGGAGTCAACAGGCCTACGAGCAGTACTTC	CASRRSQQAYEQYF
-	TRBJ2-3	-	TRBV24-1	TGTGCCACCATTTCTGGGTACGGCACAGATACGCAGTATTTT	CATISGYGTDTQYF
TRBD2	TRBJ2-7	-	TRBV28	TGTGCCAGCAGTTTGGGGACTAGTCATCGGTACGAGCAGTACTTC	CASSLGTSHRYEQYF
-	TRBJ2-7	-	TRBV20-1	TGCAGTGCTAGTGGGGTCTTCGACGAGCAGTACTTC	CSASGVFDEQYF
TRBD2	TRBJ2-1	few	TRBV19	TGTGCCAGTAGTACCGGACTAGCGGACTCCTACAATGAGCAGTTCTTC	CASSTGLADSYNEQFF
TRBD1	TRBJ1-1	few	TRBV6-2/TRBV6-3	TGTGCCAGCAGTTACGATGGGACAGCGGCTTTCTTT	CASSYDGTAAFF
-	TRBJ1-1	-	TRBV5-1	TGCGCCAGCAGCCCAAGGGGGACTGAAGCTTTCTTT	CASSPRGTEAFF
-	TRBJ2-3	-	TRBV7-3	TGTGCCAGCAGCCAGGTCGGGGGCCGGGGAGATACGCAGTATTTT	CASSQVGGRGDTQYF
TRBD1	TRBJ2-7	-	TRBV28	TGTGCCAGCAGTCCGGCGGGACAGGGGTTCTACGAGCAGTACTTC	CASSPAGQGFYEQYF
TRBD2	TRBJ2-2	-	TRBV4-1	TGCGCCGTTGGGGGGGACCGGGGCACCGGGGAGCTGTTTTTT	CAVGGDRGTGELFF
-	TRBJ1-5	-	TRBV7-2	TGTGCCAGCAGCCCTCGTCCAGGCCATCAGCCCCAGCATTTT	CASSPRPGHQPQHF
TRBD1	TRBJ1-2	few	TRBV28	TGTGCCACCGATGTGGAGCGAACGGGACAGGGAGCGGGCTACACCTTC	CATDVERTGQGAGYTF
-	TRBJ1-5	few	TRBV2	TGTGCCAGCAGTGCACGGGGGAATAGCAATCAGCCCCAGCATTTT	CASSARGNSNQPQHF
-	TRBJ2-2	-	TRBV5-4	TGTGCCAGCAGCCCCCCCCGCGGGGCGGACACCGGGGAGCTGTTTTTT	CASSPPRGADTGELFF
TRBD1	TRBJ1-2	medium-sized	TRBV6-5	TGTGCCAGCAGTTACTCAGGACAGGGTAACTATGGCTACACCTTC	CASSYSGQGNYGYTF
-	TRBJ1-5	few	TRBV6-2/TRBV6-3	TGTGCCAGCAGTTTTGGGGGGACGGATAGCAATCAGCCCCAGCATTTT	CASSFGGTDSNQPQHF
-	TRBJ1-5	-	TRBV19	TGTGCCAGTAGTATAGGGCTGGGAGATAGCAATCAGCCCCAGCATTTT	CASSIGLGDSNQPQHF
-	TRBJ2-7	-	TRBV6-1	TGTGCCAGCAGCTCCCAGGGGACACAGAACTACGAGCAGTACTTC	CASSSQGTQNYEQYF
-	TRBJ2-2	-	TRBV11-2	TGTGCCAGCAGTCTGAGGGTCGCGAACACCGGGGAGCTGTTTTTT	CASSLRVANTGELFF
TRBD1	TRBJ2-7	-	TRBV7-2	TGTGCCAGCAGCTTCGACAGGGGAAGGGGGGAGCAGTACTTC	CASSFDRGRGEQYF